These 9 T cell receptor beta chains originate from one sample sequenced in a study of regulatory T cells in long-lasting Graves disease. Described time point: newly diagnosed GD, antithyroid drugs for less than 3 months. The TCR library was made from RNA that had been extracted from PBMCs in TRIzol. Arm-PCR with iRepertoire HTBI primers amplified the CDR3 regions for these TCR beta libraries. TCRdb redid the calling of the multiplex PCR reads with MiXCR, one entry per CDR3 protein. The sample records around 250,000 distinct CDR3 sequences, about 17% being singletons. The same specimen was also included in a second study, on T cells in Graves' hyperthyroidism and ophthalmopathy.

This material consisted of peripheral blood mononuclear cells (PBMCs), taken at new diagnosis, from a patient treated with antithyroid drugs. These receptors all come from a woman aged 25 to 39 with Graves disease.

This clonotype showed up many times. The CDR3 protein is CATRPSLPYEQYF. CDR3 sequence (DNA): TGTGCCACCAGACCATCGTTACCCTACGAGCAGTACTTC. The chain carries TRBV24-1 and TRBJ2-7, with no clear D. The CDR3 totals 13 residues. Deletions cut 7 bases from V and 2 bases from J, with 11 bases between. CDR1 and CDR2 from the germline V gene are KGHDR and SFDVKD.

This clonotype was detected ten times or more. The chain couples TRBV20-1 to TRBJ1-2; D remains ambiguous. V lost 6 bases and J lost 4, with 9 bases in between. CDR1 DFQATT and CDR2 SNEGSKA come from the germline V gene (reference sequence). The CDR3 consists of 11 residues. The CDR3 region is CSAAVRYGYTF. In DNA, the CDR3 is TGCAGTGCAGCAGTACGCTATGGCTACACCTTC.

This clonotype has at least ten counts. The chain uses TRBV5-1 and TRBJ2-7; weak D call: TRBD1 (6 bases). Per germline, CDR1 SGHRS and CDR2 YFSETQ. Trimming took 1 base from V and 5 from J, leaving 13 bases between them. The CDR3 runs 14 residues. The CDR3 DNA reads TGCGCCAGCAGCTTGCTCTACAGGGTCCACGAGCAGTACTTC. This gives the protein CASSLLYRVHEQYF.

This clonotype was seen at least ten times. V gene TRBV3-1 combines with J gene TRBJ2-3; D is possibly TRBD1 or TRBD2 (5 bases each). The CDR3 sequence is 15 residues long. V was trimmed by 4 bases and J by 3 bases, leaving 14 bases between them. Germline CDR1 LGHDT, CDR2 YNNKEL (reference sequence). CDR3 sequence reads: CASSPQWDGTDTQYF. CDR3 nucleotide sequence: TGTGCCAGCAGCCCCCAGTGGGACGGGACAGATACGCAGTATTTT.

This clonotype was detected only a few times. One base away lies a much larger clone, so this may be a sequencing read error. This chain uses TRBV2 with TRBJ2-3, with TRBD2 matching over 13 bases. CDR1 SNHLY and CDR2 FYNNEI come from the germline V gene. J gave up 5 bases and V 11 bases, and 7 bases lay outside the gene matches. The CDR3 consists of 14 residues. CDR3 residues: CAGKLAGGRDTQYF. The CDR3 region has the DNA TGTGCCGGCAAACTAGCGGGGGGGCGAGATACGCAGTATTTT.

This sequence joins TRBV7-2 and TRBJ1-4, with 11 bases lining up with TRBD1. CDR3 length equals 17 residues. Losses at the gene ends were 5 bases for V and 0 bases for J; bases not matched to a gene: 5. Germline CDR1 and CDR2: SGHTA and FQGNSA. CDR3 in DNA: TGTGCCAGCAGCCGAAGGACAGGGGGCGCAACTAATGAAAAACTGTTTTTT. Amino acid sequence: CASSRRTGGATNEKLFF.

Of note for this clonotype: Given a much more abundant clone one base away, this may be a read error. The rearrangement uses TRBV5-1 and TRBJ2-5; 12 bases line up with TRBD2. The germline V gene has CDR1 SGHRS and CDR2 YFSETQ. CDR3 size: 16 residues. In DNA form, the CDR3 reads TGCGCCAGCAGCTTGGGACTAGCGGGGGTCCAAGAGGCCCAGTACTTC. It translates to CASSLGLAGVQEAQYF. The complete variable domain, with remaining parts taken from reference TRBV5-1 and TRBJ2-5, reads KAGVTQTPRYLIKTRGQQVTLSCSPISGHRSVSWYQQTPGQGLQFLFEYFSETQRNKGNFPGRFSGRQFSNSRSEMNVSTLELGDSALYLCASSLGLAGVQEAQYFGPGTRLLVL.

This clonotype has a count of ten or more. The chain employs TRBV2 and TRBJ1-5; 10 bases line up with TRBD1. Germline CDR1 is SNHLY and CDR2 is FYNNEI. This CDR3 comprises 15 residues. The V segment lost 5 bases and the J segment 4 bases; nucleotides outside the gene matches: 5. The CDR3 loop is CASSYDRGRNQPQHF. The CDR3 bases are TGTGCCAGCAGTTACGACAGGGGGCGGAATCAGCCCCAGCATTTT.

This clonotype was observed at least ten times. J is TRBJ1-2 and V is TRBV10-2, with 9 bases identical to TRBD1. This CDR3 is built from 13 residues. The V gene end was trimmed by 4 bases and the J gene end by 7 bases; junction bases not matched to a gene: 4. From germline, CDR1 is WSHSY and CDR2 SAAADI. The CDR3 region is CASSGQGVGGYTF. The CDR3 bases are TGCGCCAGCAGTGGACAGGGGGTTGGTGGCTACACCTTC.